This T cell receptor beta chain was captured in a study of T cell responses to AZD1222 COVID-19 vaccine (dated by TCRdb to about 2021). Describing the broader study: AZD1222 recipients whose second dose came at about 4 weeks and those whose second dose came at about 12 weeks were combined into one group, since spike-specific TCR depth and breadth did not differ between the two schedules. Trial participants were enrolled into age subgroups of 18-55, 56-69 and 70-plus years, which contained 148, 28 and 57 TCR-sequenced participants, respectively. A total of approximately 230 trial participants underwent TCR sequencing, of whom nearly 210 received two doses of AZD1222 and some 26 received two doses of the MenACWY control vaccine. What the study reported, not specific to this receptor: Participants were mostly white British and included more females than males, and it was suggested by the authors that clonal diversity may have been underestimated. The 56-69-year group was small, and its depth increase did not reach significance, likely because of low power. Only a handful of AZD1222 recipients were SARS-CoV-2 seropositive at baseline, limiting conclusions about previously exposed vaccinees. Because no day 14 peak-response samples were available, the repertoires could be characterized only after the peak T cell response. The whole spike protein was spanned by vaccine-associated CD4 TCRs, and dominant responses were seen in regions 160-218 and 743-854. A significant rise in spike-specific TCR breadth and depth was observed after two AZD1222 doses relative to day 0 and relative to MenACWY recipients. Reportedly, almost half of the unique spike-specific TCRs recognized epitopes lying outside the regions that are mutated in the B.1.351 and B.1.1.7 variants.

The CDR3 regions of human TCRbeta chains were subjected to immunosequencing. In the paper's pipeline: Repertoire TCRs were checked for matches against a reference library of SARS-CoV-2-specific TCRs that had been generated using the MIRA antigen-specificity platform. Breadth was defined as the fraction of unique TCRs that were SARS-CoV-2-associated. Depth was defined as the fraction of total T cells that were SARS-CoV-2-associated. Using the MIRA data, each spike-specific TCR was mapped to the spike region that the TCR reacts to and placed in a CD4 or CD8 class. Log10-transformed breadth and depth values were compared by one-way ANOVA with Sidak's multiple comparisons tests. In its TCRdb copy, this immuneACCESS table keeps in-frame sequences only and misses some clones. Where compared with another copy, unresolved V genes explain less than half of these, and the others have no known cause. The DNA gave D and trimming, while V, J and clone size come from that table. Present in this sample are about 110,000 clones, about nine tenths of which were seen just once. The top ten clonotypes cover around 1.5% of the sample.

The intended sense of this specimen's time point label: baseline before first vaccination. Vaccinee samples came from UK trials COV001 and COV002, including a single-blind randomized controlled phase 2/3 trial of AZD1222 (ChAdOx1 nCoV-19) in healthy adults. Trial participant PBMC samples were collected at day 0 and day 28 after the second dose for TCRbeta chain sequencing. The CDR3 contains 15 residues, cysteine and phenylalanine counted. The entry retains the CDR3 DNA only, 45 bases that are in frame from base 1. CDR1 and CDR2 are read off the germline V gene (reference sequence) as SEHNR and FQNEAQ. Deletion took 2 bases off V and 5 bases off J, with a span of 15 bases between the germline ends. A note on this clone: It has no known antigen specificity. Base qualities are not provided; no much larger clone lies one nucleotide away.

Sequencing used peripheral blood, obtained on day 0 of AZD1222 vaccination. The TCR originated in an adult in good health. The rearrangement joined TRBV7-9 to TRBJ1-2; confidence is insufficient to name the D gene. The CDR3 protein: CASSLKDLGVYGYTF. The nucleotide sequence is TGTGCCAGCAGCTTAAAGGACCTAGGAGTTTATGGCTACACCTTC. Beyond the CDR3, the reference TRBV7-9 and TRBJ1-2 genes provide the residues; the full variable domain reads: DTGVSQNPRHKITKRGQNVTFRCDPISEHNRLYWYRQTLGQGPEFLTYFQNEAQLEKSRLLSDRFSAERPKGSFSTLEIQRTEQGDSAMYLCASSLKDLGVYGYTFGSGTRLTVV.